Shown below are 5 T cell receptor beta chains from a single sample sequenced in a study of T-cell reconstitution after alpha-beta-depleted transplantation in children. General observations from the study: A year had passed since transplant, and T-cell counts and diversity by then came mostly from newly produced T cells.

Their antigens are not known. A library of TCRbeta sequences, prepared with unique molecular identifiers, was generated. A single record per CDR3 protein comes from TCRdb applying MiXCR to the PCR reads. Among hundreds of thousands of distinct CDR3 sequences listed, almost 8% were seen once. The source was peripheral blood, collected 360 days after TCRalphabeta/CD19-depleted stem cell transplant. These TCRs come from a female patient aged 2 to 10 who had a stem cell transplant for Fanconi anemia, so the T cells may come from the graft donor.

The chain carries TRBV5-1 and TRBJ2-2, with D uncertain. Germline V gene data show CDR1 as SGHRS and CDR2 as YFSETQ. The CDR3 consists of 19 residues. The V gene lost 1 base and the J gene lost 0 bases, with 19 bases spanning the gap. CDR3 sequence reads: CASSLTLLSAFANTGELFF. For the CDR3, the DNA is TGCGCCAGCAGCTTGACGCTCCTTTCGGCGTTCGCGAACACCGGGGAGCTGTTTTTT.

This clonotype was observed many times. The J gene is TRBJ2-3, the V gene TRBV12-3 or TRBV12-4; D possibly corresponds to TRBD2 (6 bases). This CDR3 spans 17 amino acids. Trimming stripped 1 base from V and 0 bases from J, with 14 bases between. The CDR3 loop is CASSLGEGLLSTDTQYF. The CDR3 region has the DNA TGTGCCAGCAGTTTAGGCGAGGGACTTCTTAGCACAGATACGCAGTATTTT.

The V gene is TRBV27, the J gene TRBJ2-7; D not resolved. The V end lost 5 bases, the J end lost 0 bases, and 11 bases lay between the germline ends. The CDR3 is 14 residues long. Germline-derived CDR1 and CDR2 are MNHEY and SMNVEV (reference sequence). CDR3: CASSMFQSSYEQYF. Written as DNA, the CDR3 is TGTGCCAGCAGTATGTTCCAATCCTCCTACGAGCAGTACTTC.

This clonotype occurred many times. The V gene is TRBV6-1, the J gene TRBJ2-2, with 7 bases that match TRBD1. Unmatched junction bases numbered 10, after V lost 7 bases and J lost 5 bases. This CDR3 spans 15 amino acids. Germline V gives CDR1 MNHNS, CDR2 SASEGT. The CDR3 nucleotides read TGTGCCAGCACTCTGACAGGGCTGGGGACCGGGGAGCTGTTTTTT. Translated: CASTLTGLGTGELFF.

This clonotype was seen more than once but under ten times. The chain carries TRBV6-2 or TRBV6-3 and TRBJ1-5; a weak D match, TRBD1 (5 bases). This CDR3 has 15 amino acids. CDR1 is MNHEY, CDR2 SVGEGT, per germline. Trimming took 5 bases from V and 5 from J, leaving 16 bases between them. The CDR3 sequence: CASSPGPPDHQPQHF. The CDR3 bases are TGTGCCAGCAGTCCGGGACCCCCGGACCATCAGCCCCAGCATTTT.